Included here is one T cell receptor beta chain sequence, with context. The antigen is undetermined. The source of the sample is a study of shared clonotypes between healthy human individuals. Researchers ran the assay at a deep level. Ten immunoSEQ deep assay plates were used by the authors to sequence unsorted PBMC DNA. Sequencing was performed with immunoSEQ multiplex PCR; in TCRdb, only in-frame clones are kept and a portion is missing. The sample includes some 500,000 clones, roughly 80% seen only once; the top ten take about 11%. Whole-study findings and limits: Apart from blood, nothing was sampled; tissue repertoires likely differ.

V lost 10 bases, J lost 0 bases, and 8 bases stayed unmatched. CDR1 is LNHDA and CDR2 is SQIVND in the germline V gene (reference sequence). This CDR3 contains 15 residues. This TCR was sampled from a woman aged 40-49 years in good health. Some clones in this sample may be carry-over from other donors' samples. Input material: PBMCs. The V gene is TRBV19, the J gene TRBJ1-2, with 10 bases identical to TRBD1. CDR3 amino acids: CATRDRGLTNYGYTF. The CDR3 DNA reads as TGTGCCACACGGGACAGGGGACTCACTAACTATGGCTACACCTTC.